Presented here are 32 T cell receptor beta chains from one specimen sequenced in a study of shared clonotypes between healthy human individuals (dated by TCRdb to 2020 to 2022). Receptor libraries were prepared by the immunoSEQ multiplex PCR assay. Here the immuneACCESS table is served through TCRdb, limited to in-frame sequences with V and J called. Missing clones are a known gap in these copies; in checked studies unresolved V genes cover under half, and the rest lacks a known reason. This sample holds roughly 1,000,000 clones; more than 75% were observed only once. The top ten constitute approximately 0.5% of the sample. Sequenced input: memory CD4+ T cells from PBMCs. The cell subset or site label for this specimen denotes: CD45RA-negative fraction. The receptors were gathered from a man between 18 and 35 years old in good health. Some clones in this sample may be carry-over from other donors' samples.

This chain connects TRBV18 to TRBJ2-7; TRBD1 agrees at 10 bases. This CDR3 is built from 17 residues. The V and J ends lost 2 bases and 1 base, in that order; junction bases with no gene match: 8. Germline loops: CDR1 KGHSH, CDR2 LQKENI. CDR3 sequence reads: CASSPRLTGGSSYEQYF. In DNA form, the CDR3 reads TGTGCCAGCTCACCAAGGCTGACAGGGGGCAGTTCCTACGAGCAGTACTTC.

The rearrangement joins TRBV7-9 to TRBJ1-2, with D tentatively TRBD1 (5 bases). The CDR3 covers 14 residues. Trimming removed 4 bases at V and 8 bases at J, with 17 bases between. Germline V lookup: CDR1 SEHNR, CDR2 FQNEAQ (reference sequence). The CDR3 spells CASSSSNRGGGYTF. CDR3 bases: TGTGCCAGCAGCTCCTCTAATCGGGGCGGGGGCTACACCTTC.

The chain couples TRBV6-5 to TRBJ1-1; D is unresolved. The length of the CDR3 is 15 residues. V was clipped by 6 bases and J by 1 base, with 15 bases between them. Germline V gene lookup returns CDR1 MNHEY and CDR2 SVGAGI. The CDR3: CASRPNRHENTEAFF. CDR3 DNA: TGTGCCAGCAGGCCCAACCGACACGAGAACACTGAAGCTTTCTTT.

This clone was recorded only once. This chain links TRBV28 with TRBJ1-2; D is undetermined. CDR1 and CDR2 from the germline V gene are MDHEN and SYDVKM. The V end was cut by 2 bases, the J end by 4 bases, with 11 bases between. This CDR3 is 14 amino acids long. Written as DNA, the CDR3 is TGTGCCAGCAGTTTAACCGAGCCACCCTATGGCTACACCTTC. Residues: CASSLTEPPYGYTF.

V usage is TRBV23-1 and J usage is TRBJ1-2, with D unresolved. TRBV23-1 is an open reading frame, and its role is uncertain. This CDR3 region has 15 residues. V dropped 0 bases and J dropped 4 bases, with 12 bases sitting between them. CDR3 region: CASSQSVPRVYGYTF. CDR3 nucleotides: TGCGCCAGCAGTCAATCGGTCCCGAGGGTCTATGGCTACACCTTC.

The CDR3 DNA is TGTGCCAGCAGCTTGAGGGGGCGGGTAAAACTGTTTTTT. Translation gives CASSLRGRVKLFF. The V gene is TRBV5-6, the J gene TRBJ1-4; TRBD1 agrees at 7 bases. The CDR3 loop spans 13 amino acids. CDR1 SGHDT and CDR2 YYEEEE come from the germline V gene. V was pared by 1 base and J by 10 bases, with 4 bases of the junction left unmatched.

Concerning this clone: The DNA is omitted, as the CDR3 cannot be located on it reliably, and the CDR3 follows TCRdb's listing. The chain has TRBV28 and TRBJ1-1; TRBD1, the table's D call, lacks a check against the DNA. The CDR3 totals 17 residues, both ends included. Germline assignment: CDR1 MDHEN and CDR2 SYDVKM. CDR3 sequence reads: CASSFLGMGTTNTEAFF.

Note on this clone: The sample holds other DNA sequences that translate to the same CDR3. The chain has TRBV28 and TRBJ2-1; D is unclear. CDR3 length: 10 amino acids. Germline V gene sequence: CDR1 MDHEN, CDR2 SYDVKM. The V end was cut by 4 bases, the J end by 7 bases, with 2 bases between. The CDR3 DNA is TGTGCCAGCAGTTCTAATGAGCAGTTCTTC. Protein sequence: CASSSNEQFF.

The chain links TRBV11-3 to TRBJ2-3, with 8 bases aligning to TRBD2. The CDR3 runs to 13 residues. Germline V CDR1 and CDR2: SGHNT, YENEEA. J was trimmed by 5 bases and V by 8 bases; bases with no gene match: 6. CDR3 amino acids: CASRGGYEDTQYF. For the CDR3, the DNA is TGTGCCAGCCGCGGGGGGTACGAAGATACGCAGTATTTT.

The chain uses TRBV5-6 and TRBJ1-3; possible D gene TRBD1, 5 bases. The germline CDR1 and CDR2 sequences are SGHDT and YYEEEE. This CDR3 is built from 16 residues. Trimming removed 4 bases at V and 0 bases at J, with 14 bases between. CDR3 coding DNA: TGTGCCAGCAGCCAGACGGGACGGCTCTCTGGAAACACCATATATTTT. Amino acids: CASSQTGRLSGNTIYF. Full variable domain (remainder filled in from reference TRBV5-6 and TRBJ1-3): DAGVTQSPTHLIKTRGQQVTLRCSPKSGHDTVSWYQQALGQGPQFIFQYYEEEERQRGNFPDRFSGHQFPNYSSELNVNALLLGDSALYLCASSQTGRLSGNTIYFGEGSWLTVV.

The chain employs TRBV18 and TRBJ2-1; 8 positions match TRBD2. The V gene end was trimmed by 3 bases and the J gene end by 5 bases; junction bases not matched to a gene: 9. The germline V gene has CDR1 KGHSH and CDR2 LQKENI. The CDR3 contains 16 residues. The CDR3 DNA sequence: TGTGCCAGCTCACCTCAATTAGCGGGGCTGAACAATGAGCAGTTCTTC. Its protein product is CASSPQLAGLNNEQFF.

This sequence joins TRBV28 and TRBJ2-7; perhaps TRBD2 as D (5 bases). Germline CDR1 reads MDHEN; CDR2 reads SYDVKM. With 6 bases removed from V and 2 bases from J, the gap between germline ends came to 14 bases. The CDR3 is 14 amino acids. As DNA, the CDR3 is TGTGCCAGCAGCTCGGACTCAAACCCCTACGAGCAGTACTTC. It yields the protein CASSSDSNPYEQYF.

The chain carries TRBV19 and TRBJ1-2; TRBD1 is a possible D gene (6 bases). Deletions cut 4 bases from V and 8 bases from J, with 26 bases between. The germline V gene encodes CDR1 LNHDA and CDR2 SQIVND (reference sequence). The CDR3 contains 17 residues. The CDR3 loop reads CASSNVELGARKVGYTF. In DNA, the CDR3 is TGTGCCAGTAGTAACGTAGAGCTGGGGGCTCGAAAGGTGGGCTACACCTTC.

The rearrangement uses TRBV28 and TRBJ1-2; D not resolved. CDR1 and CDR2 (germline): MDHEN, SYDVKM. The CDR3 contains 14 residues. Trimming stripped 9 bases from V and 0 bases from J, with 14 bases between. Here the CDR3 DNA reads TGTGCCAGTCAATACGATCCTCCTAACTATGGCTACACCTTC. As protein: CASQYDPPNYGYTF.

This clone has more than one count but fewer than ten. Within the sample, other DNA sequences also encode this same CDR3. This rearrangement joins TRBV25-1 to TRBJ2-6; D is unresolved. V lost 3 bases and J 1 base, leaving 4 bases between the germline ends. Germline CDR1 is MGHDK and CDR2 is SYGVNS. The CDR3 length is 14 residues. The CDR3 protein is CASSDHSGANVLTF. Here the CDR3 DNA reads TGTGCCAGCAGTGACCATTCTGGGGCCAACGTCCTGACTTTC.

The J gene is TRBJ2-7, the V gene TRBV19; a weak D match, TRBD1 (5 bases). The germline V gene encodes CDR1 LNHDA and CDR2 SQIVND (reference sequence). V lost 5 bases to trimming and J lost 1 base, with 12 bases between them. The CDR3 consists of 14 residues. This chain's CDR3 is CASSQGRTSYEQYF. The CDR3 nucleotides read TGTGCCAGTAGTCAGGGCCGAACTTCCTACGAGCAGTACTTC.

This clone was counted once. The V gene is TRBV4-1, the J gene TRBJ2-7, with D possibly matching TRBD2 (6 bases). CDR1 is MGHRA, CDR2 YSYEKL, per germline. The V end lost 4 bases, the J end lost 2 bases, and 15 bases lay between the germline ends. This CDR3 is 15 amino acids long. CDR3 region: CASSRPGRGTYEQYF. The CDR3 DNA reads TGCGCCAGCAGCCGCCCGGGGCGGGGTACCTACGAGCAGTACTTC.

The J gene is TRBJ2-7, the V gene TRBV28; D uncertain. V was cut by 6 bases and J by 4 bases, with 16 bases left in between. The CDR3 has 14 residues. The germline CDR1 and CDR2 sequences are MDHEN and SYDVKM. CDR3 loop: CASRGSGRVYEQYF. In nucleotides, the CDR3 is TGTGCCAGCAGAGGGTCAGGCAGAGTTTACGAGCAGTACTTC.

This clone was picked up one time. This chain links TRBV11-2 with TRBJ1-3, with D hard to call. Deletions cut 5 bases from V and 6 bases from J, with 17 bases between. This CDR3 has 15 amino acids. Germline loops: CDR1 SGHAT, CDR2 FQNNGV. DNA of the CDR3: TGTGCCAGCAGCCCCATCTGGGGAGAAGCAAACACCATATATTTT. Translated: CASSPIWGEANTIYF.

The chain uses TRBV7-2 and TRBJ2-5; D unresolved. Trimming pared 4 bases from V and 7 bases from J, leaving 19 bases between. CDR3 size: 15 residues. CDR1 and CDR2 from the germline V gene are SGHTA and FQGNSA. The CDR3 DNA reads TGTGCCAGCAGCTCAGCAGCCAACGCCCGAGGGACCCAGTACTTC. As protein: CASSSAANARGTQYF.

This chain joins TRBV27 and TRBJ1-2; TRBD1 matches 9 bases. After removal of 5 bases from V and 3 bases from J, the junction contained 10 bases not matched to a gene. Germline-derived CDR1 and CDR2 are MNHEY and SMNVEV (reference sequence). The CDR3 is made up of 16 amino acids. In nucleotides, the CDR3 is TGTGCCAGCAGTCCTAGGACAGGGGCGAAGGACTATGGCTACACCTTC. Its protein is CASSPRTGAKDYGYTF.

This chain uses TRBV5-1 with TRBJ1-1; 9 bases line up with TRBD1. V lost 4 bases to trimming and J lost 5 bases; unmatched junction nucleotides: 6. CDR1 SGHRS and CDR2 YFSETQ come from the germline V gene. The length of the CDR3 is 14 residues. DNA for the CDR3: TGCGCCAGCAGCCGAAGACAGGGGGGGACTGAAGCTTTCTTT. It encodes CASSRRQGGTEAFF.

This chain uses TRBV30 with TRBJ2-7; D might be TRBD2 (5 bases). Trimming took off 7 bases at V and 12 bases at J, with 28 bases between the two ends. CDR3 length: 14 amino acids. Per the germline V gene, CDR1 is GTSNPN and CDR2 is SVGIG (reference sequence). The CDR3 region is CALFPRAEMMGPYF. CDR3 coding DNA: TGTGCCTTATTTCCGAGGGCTGAAATGATGGGCCCGTACTTC.

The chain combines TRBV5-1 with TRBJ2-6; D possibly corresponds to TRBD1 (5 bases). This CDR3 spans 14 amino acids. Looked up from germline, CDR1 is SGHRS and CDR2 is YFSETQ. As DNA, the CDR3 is TGCGGATCCCAGGGCGTCTCTGGGGCCAACGTCCTGACTTTC. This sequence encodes CGSQGVSGANVLTF.

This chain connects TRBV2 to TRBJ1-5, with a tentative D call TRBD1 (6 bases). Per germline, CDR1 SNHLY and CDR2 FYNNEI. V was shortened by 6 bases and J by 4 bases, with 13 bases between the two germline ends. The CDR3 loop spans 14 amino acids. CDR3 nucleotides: TGTGCCAGCAGCTCATTGGACAGTAATCAGCCCCAGCATTTT. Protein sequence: CASSSLDSNQPQHF.

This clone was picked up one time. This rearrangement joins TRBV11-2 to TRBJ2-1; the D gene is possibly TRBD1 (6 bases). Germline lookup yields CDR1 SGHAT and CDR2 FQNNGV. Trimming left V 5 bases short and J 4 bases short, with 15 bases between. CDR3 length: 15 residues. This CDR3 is CASSPTGMGYNEQFF. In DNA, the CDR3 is TGTGCCAGCAGCCCCACAGGGATGGGATACAATGAGCAGTTCTTC. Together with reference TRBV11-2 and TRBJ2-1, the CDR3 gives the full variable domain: EAGVAQSPRYKIIEKRQSVAFWCNPISGHATLYWYQQILGQGPKLLIQFQNNGVVDDSQLPKDRFSAERLKGVDSTLKIQPAKLEDSAVYLCASSPTGMGYNEQFFGPGTRLTVL.

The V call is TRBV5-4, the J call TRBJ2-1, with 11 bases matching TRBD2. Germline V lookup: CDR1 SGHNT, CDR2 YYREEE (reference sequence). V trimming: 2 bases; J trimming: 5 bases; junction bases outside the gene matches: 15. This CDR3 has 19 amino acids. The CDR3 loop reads CASSFPLTTSGIGDNEQFF. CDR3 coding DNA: TGTGCCAGCAGCTTTCCCCTGACGACTAGCGGGATCGGTGACAATGAGCAGTTCTTC. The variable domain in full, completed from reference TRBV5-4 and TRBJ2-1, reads ETGVTQSPTHLIKTRGQQVTLRCSSQSGHNTVSWYQQALGQGPQFIFQYYREEENGRGNFPPRFSGLQFPNYSSELNVNALELDDSALYLCASSFPLTTSGIGDNEQFFGPGTRLTVL.

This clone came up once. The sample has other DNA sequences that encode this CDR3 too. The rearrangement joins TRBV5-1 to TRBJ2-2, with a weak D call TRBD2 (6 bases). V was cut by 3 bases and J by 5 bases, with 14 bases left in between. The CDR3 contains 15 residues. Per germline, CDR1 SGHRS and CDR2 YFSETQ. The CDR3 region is CASSSLVGGTGELFF. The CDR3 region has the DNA TGCGCCAGCAGCTCATTGGTCGGGGGAACCGGGGAGCTGTTTTTT.

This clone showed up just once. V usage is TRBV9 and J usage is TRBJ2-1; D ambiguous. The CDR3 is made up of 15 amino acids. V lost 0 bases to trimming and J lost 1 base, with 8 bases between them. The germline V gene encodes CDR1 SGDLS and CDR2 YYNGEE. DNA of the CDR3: TGTGCCAGCAGCGTAGCCCCTTTTTCCTACAATGAGCAGTTCTTC. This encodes CASSVAPFSYNEQFF.

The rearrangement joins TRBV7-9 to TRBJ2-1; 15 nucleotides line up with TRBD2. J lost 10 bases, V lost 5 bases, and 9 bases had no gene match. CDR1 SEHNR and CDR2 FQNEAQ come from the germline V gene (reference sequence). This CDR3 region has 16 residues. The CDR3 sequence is CASSRTSGRALGEQFF. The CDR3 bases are TGTGCCAGCAGCAGGACTAGCGGGAGGGCCCTCGGGGAGCAGTTCTTC.

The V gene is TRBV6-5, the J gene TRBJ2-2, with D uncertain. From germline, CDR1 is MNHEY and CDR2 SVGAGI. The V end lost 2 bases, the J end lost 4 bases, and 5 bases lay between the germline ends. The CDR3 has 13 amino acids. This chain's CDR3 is CASSYRSTGELFF. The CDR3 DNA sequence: TGTGCCAGCAGTTACCGCAGCACCGGGGAGCTGTTTTTT.

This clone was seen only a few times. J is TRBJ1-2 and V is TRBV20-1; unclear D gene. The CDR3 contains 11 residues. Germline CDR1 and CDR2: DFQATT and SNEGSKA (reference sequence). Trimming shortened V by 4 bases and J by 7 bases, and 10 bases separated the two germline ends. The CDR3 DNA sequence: TGCAGTGCTACCCCCTATGGTGGCTACACCTTC. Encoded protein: CSATPYGGYTF.